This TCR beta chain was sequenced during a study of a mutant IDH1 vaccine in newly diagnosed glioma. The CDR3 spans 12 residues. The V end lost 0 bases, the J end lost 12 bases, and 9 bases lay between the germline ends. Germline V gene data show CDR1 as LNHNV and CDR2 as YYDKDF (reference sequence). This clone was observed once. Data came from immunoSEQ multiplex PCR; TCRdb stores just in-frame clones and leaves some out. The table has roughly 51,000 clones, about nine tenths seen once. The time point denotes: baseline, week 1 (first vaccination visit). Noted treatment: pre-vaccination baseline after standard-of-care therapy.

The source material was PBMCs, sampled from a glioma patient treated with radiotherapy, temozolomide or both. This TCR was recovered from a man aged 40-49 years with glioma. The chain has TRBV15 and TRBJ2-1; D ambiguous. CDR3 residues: CATSRDRQLQFF. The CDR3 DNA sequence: TGTGCCACCAGCAGAGATCGACAACTGCAGTTCTTC.